This T cell receptor (beta chain) was identified in a study of blood T cell repertoires in COVID-19. Looking at the study overall: PBMCs, B-cell-depleted T cells, or T cells were the source of the cDNA or gDNA that made up the material.

Original data processing: Nucleated cell counts were estimated from reference gene primer amplification. Clones were sequenced by immunoSEQ multiplex PCR, and TCRdb holds only the in-frame ones, with some missing. V and J calls and clone size are as listed in that table; D and trimming were resolved from the DNA. This table has 30,000 to 40,000 clones, over 75% appearing once. There are 21 residues in the CDR3. V was cut by 4 bases and J by 0 bases, with 31 bases left in between. Germline CDR1 LNHDA, CDR2 SQIVND (reference sequence). The rearrangement uses TRBV19 and TRBJ2-7; the D is unclear. The TCR originated in an older man with active COVID-19. The specimen was peripheral blood. Here the CDR3 reads CASSTYSDSTATRGNSYEQYF. As DNA, the CDR3 is TGTGCCAGTAGTACTTACTCTGATAGTACGGCGACGCGCGGCAACTCCTACGAGCAGTACTTC.